This T cell receptor (beta chain) originates from a study of T cells after yellow fever vaccination. V was clipped by 1 base and J by 0 bases, with 7 bases between them. This CDR3 has 15 amino acids. The germline V gene encodes CDR1 LGHDT and CDR2 YNNKEL (reference sequence). TCRdb re-called the 5' RACE reads through MiXCR, storing one row per CDR3 protein. The sample records 99,000 or so distinct CDR3 sequences, around 5.8% being singletons. The receptor's source is a young man who received the YFV17D yellow fever vaccine. Sequences were derived from CD8+ T cells sorted from PBMCs, sampled 10 days after the yellow fever booster vaccination. The rearrangement links TRBV3-1 to TRBJ2-1; D gene ambiguous. The DNA for the CDR3 is TGTGCCAGCAGCCAAGTGATGAGCTCCTACAATGAGCAGTTCTTC. Translated: CASSQVMSSYNEQFF.